These T cell receptor beta chains were read from a single sample in a study of blood T cell repertoires in COVID-19. Only in-frame clones appear in the TCRdb table, and some are missing; sequencing was by immunoSEQ multiplex PCR. The sample lists 350,000 or so clones, about 88% occurring once. The sample comprised PBMCs or T cells enriched from blood (not recorded which). The origin of the receptors is a woman younger than 45 who had recovered from COVID-19. Both conserved end residues are part of each CDR3. A D gene is named only where the DNA matches it firmly.

CDR3aa: CASSLGDRAFRGGYTF
d_gene: TRBD1
v_gene: TRBV5-1
j_gene: TRBJ1-2

CDR3aa: CASSLRGLSNTEAFF
d_gene: .
v_gene: TRBV14
j_gene: TRBJ1-1

CDR3aa: CASSKGQGNTGELFF
d_gene: .
v_gene: TRBV19
j_gene: TRBJ2-2

CDR3aa: CASTPRTGDYNSPLHF
d_gene: TRBD1
v_gene: TRBV19
j_gene: TRBJ1-6

CDR3aa: CAWSVGDTQYF
d_gene: .
v_gene: TRBV30
j_gene: TRBJ2-3

CDR3aa: CASRTRQYSNQPQHF
d_gene: .
v_gene: TRBV23-1
j_gene: TRBJ1-5

CDR3aa: CASSPRGGQGETQYF
d_gene: TRBD2
v_gene: TRBV7-6
j_gene: TRBJ2-5

CDR3aa: CASSEGTAVNYGYTF
d_gene: TRBD1
v_gene: TRBV2
j_gene: TRBJ1-2

CDR3aa: CASLFPGADTQYF
d_gene: .
v_gene: TRBV7-8
j_gene: TRBJ2-3

CDR3aa: CASSAGDRGNTEAFF
d_gene: TRBD1
v_gene: TRBV10-1
j_gene: TRBJ1-1

CDR3aa: CASSGGNTIYF
d_gene: .
v_gene: TRBV19
j_gene: TRBJ1-3

CDR3aa: CASSLYPPGSPLHF
d_gene: .
v_gene: TRBV28
j_gene: TRBJ1-6

CDR3aa: CASSPGTSGGIRTDTQYF
d_gene: TRBD2
v_gene: TRBV27
j_gene: TRBJ2-3

CDR3aa: CASSVRPSSYEQYF
d_gene: .
v_gene: TRBV9
j_gene: TRBJ2-7

CDR3aa: CASSPSVGTSGQETQYF
d_gene: TRBD2
v_gene: TRBV7-9
j_gene: TRBJ2-5

CDR3aa: CASSNRGRITEAFF
d_gene: TRBD1
v_gene: TRBV7-2
j_gene: TRBJ1-1

CDR3aa: CASSPRQGAAYEQYF
d_gene: TRBD1
v_gene: TRBV6-6
j_gene: TRBJ2-7

CDR3aa: CSVVQGIGSNQPQHF
d_gene: TRBD1
v_gene: TRBV29-1
j_gene: TRBJ1-5

CDR3aa: CAWNGSYEQYF
d_gene: .
v_gene: TRBV30
j_gene: TRBJ2-7

CDR3aa: CASCRGGRSSYEQYF
d_gene: TRBD2
v_gene: TRBV28
j_gene: TRBJ2-7

CDR3aa: CASSQVRVQRNTEAFF
d_gene: .
v_gene: TRBV4-3
j_gene: TRBJ1-1

CDR3aa: CSVVTGGPEAFF
d_gene: .
v_gene: TRBV29-1
j_gene: TRBJ1-1

CDR3aa: CASSLPSYNEQFF
d_gene: .
v_gene: TRBV7-2
j_gene: TRBJ2-1

CDR3aa: CSAGRGQNGYTF
d_gene: TRBD1
v_gene: TRBV29-1
j_gene: TRBJ1-2